The T cell receptor (beta chain) under discussion was sequenced for a study of PD-L1 blockade in urothelial cancer. Study at large: Patients started atezolizumab in 2014, 1,200 mg intravenously every 3 weeks. Chemotherapy regimens numbering 0 to 3 had been given to patients.

CDR3 length: 14 residues. With 3 bases removed from V and 1 base from J, the gap between germline ends came to 8 bases. From germline, CDR1 is SGDLS and CDR2 YYNGEE. As regards this clone: Its antigen is as yet unknown.

The study, taken as a whole, reports: A pretreatment blood TCR clonality that fell below the median predicted better progression-free and overall survival.

Data came from immunoSEQ multiplex PCR; TCRdb stores just in-frame clones and leaves some out. The sample holds about 110,000 clones, over 75% seen once. Each individual provided 1 to 8 samples (taken pretreatment and on-treatment). The V call is TRBV9, the J call TRBJ2-1; maybe TRBD2 (5 bases). Sequencing was performed on PBMCs, taken around atezolizumab (anti-PD-L1) treatment. The source is a man between 45 and 60 years old with urothelial cancer. CDR3 sequence: CASSERSSYNEQFF. The CDR3 coding sequence is TGTGCCAGCAGCGAGCGGTCTTCCTACAATGAGCAGTTCTTC.